Listed here are 27 T cell receptor beta chains from one sample, sequenced in a study of Ad26.COV2.S vaccination and SARS-CoV-2 variants. As for treatment: around 19 received Ad26.COV2.S at low or high dose, single or two shots; roughly five received placebo; per-sample allocation not given. Sampling was done on day 63 after the first vaccine or placebo injection. Measured with immunoSEQ multiplex PCR; TCRdb has only the in-frame clones, and not every one. The table shows around 310,000 clones, with roughly 90% occurring only once. Sequences were derived from peripheral blood, sampled in a trial of Ad26.COV2.S vaccine versus placebo. Source of these receptors: a person between 18 and 60 years old who received the Ad26.COV2.S COVID-19 vaccine or a placebo.

The chain joins TRBV19 to TRBJ2-3; D might be TRBD2 (7 bases). The length of the CDR3 is 15 residues. The germline V gene encodes CDR1 LNHDA and CDR2 SQIVND (reference sequence). V was shortened by 5 bases and J by 0 bases, with 12 bases between the two germline ends. The CDR3 coding sequence is TGTGCCAGTAGTTGGCGGGGGCCTAGCACAGATACGCAGTATTTT. It is translated as CASSWRGPSTDTQYF.

This clone was recorded once. J is TRBJ1-2 and V is TRBV5-4; 8 nucleotides line up with TRBD1. Germline V gene sequence: CDR1 SGHNT, CDR2 YYREEE (reference sequence). V lost 1 base, J lost 5 bases, and 7 bases stayed unmatched. CDR3 size: 15 residues. This chain's CDR3 is CASSLLGQGIYGYTF. The CDR3 DNA reads TGTGCCAGCAGCTTGCTAGGACAGGGAATATATGGCTACACCTTC. Full variable domain (rest looked up from reference TRBV5-4 and TRBJ1-2): ETGVTQSPTHLIKTRGQQVTLRCSSQSGHNTVSWYQQALGQGPQFIFQYYREEENGRGNFPPRFSGLQFPNYSSELNVNALELDDSALYLCASSLLGQGIYGYTFGSGTRLTVV.

The table lists this clone with a count of one. The chain recombines TRBV19 with TRBJ2-2; TRBD2 aligns across 8 bases. Germline values: CDR1 LNHDA, CDR2 SQIVND (reference sequence). The CDR3 covers 17 residues. V was pared by 4 bases and J by 0 bases, with 7 bases of the junction left unmatched. CDR3 sequence reads: CASSRAGGGPNTGELFF. CDR3 sequence (DNA): TGTGCCAGTAGTAGGGCGGGAGGAGGTCCGAACACCGGGGAGCTGTTTTTT. The whole variable domain, filled in from reference TRBV19 and TRBJ2-2, reads DGGITQSPKYLFRKEGQNVTLSCEQNLNHDAMYWYRQDPGQGLRLIYYSQIVNDFQKGDIAEGYSVSREKKESFPLTVTSAQKNPTAFYLCASSRAGGGPNTGELFFGEGSRLTVL.

This clone showed up just once. CDR3 sequence: CASKNQGVSSNTEAFF. The CDR3 DNA reads as TGTGCCAGCAAAAACCAGGGGGTCTCCTCTAACACTGAAGCTTTCTTT. The chain links TRBV28 to TRBJ1-1; TRBD1 matches at 7 bases. The CDR3 has 16 residues. With V trimmed by 7 bases and J by 2 bases, 13 bases remained unmatched. In germline, CDR1 is MDHEN, CDR2 SYDVKM.

The V gene is TRBV11-1, the J gene TRBJ1-6; D unresolved. The V gene lost 5 bases and the J gene lost 5 bases, with 7 bases spanning the gap. Germline-derived CDR1 and CDR2 are SGHAT and FQDESV (reference sequence). The CDR3 spans 13 residues. The CDR3 sequence is CASSRSHNSPLHF. CDR3 nucleotide sequence: TGTGCCAGCAGCCGGTCTCATAATTCACCCCTCCACTTT.

Notes on this clone: At one end the junction does not follow the germline gene, possibly because of a read error. This chain connects TRBV6-5 to TRBJ1-5; TRBD1 matches 8 bases. This CDR3 region has 15 residues. Germline V gene sequence: CDR1 MNHEY, CDR2 SVGAGI. CDR3 nucleotides: TGTGCCAGCAGTTTGGGACAGGCGGGCAACCAGCCCCAGCATTTT. Its translation: CASSLGQAGNQPQHF.

The genes are TRBV9 and TRBJ1-3, with D hard to call. CDR1 is SGDLS and CDR2 is YYNGEE in the germline V gene. Trimming stripped 0 bases from V and 0 bases from J, with 7 bases between. The CDR3 loop spans 15 amino acids. The CDR3, as DNA: TGTGCCAGCAGCGTAGAAGGGATCTCTGGAAACACCATATATTTT. The encoded protein is CASSVEGISGNTIYF.

The rearrangement joins TRBV7-9 to TRBJ2-1, with no clear D. V was clipped by 1 base and J by 8 bases, with 6 bases between them. This CDR3 is built from 12 residues. Germline CDR1 is SEHNR and CDR2 is FQNEAQ (reference sequence). For the CDR3, the DNA is TGTGCCAGCAGCTTAGTAGAATATGAGCAGTTCTTC. This sequence encodes CASSLVEYEQFF.

The CDR3 loop is CASSSSHRGDGYTF. The CDR3 DNA sequence: TGTGCCAGCAGTTCCTCCCACCGAGGGGATGGCTACACCTTC. The V and J genes are TRBV27 and TRBJ1-2; perhaps TRBD1 as D (5 bases). CDR1 and CDR2 (germline): MNHEY, SMNVEV (reference sequence). This CDR3 is 14 amino acids long. Trimming stripped 4 bases from V and 6 bases from J, with 15 bases between.

The chain uses TRBV7-2 and TRBJ2-7, with a possible D match to TRBD2 (5 bases). Per the germline V gene, CDR1 is SGHTA and CDR2 is FQGNSA. V gave up 6 bases and J gave up 0 bases, with 18 bases separating them. The CDR3 length is 16 residues. The CDR3 DNA follows: TGTGCCAGCAGTCCGGACGGCCTTCGGGGCTCCTACGAGCAGTACTTC. Amino acids: CASSPDGLRGSYEQYF.

The rearrangement uses TRBV7-9 and TRBJ2-3; D gene ambiguous. V was shortened by 2 bases and J by 4 bases, with 7 bases between the two germline ends. The CDR3 loop spans 13 amino acids. Germline V gives CDR1 SEHNR, CDR2 FQNEAQ (reference sequence). CDR3 amino acids: CASSLMTSDTQYF. The CDR3 coding sequence is TGTGCCAGCAGCTTAATGACCTCAGATACGCAGTATTTT.

On this clone itself: Other DNA sequences in this sample translate to the same CDR3. The chain is built from TRBV12-3 or TRBV12-4 and TRBJ2-3, with unresolved D. The CDR3 loop spans 11 amino acids. With 3 bases removed from V and 7 bases from J, the gap between germline ends came to 5 bases. The CDR3 nucleotides are TGTGCCAGCAGTTTTGGGAATACGCAGTATTTT. It translates to CASSFGNTQYF.

The genes are TRBV9 and TRBJ2-2, with a possible D match to TRBD1 (5 bases). Trimming removed 5 bases at V and 1 base at J, with 21 bases between. CDR1 is SGDLS, CDR2 YYNGEE, per germline. The CDR3 consists of 18 residues. CDR3 in amino acids: CASSHSRAAPLNTGELFF. For the CDR3, the DNA is TGTGCCAGCAGTCATAGCAGGGCAGCACCATTGAACACCGGGGAGCTGTTTTTT.

In its sample, this clone was seen once. This chain links TRBV20-1 with TRBJ2-7; D perhaps matches TRBD2 (6 bases). This CDR3 is 11 amino acids long. V lost 6 bases and J 6 bases, leaving 12 bases between the germline ends. Germline V gene sequence: CDR1 DFQATT, CDR2 SNEGSKA (reference sequence). Here the CDR3 DNA reads TGCAGTGCCACTAGCCTAGGCGAGCAGTACTTC. As protein: CSATSLGEQYF.

CDR3 loop: CASSGTSGLFIDQPQHF. The CDR3 DNA reads TGTGCCAGTAGTGGAACTTCGGGACTTTTTATTGATCAGCCCCAGCATTTT. This chain links TRBV19 with TRBJ1-5; a weak D match, TRBD1 (5 bases). Germline CDR1 reads LNHDA; CDR2 reads SQIVND (reference sequence). Trimming stripped 5 bases from V and 5 bases from J, with 22 bases between. The CDR3 runs to 17 residues.

The chain uses TRBV7-2 and TRBJ1-1; 7 bases map to TRBD1. This CDR3 contains 13 residues. Trimming at V came to 5 bases and at J to 9 bases, leaving 9 bases not matched to a gene. Germline loops: CDR1 SGHTA, CDR2 FQGNSA. The DNA for the CDR3 is TGTGCCAGCAGCCCCCGGGACAGCCGCCAAGCTTTCTTT. It is translated as CASSPRDSRQAFF.

V is TRBV6-2 or TRBV6-3 and J is TRBJ1-3; 7 bases align to TRBD1. With 2 bases clipped from V and 4 bases from J, the junction kept 14 bases outside the gene matches. Looked up from germline, CDR1 is MNHEY and CDR2 is SVGEGT. The CDR3 runs 18 residues. The CDR3 is CASSYASRVDRVGNTIYF. The CDR3 nucleotides read TGTGCCAGCAGTTACGCCTCGAGGGTCGACAGGGTCGGAAACACCATATATTTT.

This sequence joins TRBV4-3 and TRBJ1-1; D is uncertain. There are 15 residues in the CDR3. The V gene's germline CDR1 is LGHNA and CDR2 YSLEER. Between the trimmed V and J ends, which lost 0 bases and 0 bases, there was a span of 8 bases. In nucleotides, the CDR3 is TGCGCCAGCAGCCAAGATCCGGAAGTGAACACTGAAGCTTTCTTT. This encodes CASSQDPEVNTEAFF.

The chain combines TRBV3-1 (or the pseudogene TRBV3-2) with TRBJ1-5; no firm D call. V was shortened by 0 bases and J by 6 bases, with 12 bases between the two germline ends. Germline values: CDR1 LGHDT, CDR2 YNNKEL (reference sequence). The CDR3 has 15 residues. The CDR3 spells CASSQDLRVPQPQHF. For the CDR3, the DNA is TGTGCCAGCAGCCAAGATTTAAGGGTCCCTCAGCCCCAGCATTTT.

The chain couples TRBV5-4 to TRBJ1-5; 8 bases line up with TRBD1. The J segment lost 2 bases and the V segment lost 2 bases, leaving 12 bases of the junction unmatched. In germline, CDR1 is SGHNT, CDR2 YYREEE (reference sequence). The CDR3 totals 18 residues. CDR3 sequence reads: CASSLADRAKIGNQPQHF. Written as DNA, the CDR3 is TGTGCCAGCAGCTTAGCGGACAGGGCGAAAATCGGCAATCAGCCCCAGCATTTT.

This sequence joins TRBV3-1 (or the pseudogene TRBV3-2) and TRBJ2-2; possibly TRBD2 for D (5 bases). Per the germline V gene, CDR1 is LGHDT and CDR2 is YNNKEL (reference sequence). Between the trimmed V and J ends, which lost 1 base and 3 bases, there was a span of 12 bases. The CDR3 totals 16 residues. CDR3 in DNA: TGTGCCAGCAGCCAAGGAGGGTTGGTCTACACCGGGGAGCTGTTTTTT. The encoded protein is CASSQGGLVYTGELFF.

The CDR3 here is CASSLTGGTDGYTF. The CDR3 bases are TGTGCCAGCAGTTTAACAGGGGGGACAGATGGCTACACCTTC. The chain links TRBV6-5 to TRBJ1-2, with TRBD1 matching 8 bases. V trimming: 4 bases; J trimming: 6 bases; junction bases outside the gene matches: 7. CDR1 is MNHEY and CDR2 is SVGAGI in the germline V gene. The length of the CDR3 is 14 residues.

This clone appeared a single time. This chain's CDR3 is CASSHPPGQINQPQHF. The CDR3, as DNA: TGTGCCAGCAGCCACCCCCCGGGACAGATCAATCAGCCCCAGCATTTT. The chain links TRBV3-1 (or the pseudogene TRBV3-2) to TRBJ1-5, with 7 bases matching TRBD1. In germline, CDR1 is LGHDT, CDR2 YNNKEL (reference sequence). V was clipped by 3 bases and J by 3 bases; unmatched bases: 8. This CDR3 is built from 16 residues.

In this sample, this clone turned up once. The chain employs TRBV4-3 and TRBJ2-7, with TRBD2 as a possible D gene (5 bases). The ends were cut back, 0 bases at V and 3 bases at J, with 15 bases in the middle. The CDR3 covers 16 residues. Germline CDR1 reads LGHNA; CDR2 reads YSLEER. This CDR3 is CASSQDPGTGVYEQYF. The CDR3 coding sequence is TGCGCCAGCAGCCAAGACCCCGGAACCGGGGTCTACGAGCAGTACTTC.

The chain recombines TRBV4-1 with TRBJ1-2, with TRBD1 identical over 7 bases. The germline gives CDR1 MGHRA, CDR2 YSYEKL. The CDR3 length is 15 residues. Germline trimming cut 4 bases from V and 6 bases from J; bases unmatched to any gene: 11. CDR3 sequence: CASSRVTGRLDGYTF. CDR3 bases: TGCGCCAGCAGCCGAGTGACAGGGCGACTGGATGGCTACACCTTC.

The chain links TRBV2 to TRBJ2-2; possible D gene TRBD1, 6 bases. Germline V gene lookup returns CDR1 SNHLY and CDR2 FYNNEI. V was trimmed by 6 bases and J by 1 base, leaving 6 bases between them. There are 13 residues in the CDR3. As DNA, the CDR3 is TGTGCCAGCAGGGACAGGAACACCGGGGAGCTGTTTTTT. Protein: CASRDRNTGELFF.

This sequence joins TRBV11-3 and TRBJ2-2; TRBD2 aligns across 13 bases. Germline loops: CDR1 SGHNT, CDR2 YENEEA. This CDR3 has 18 amino acids. The J segment lost 3 bases and the V segment lost 4 bases, leaving 8 bases of the junction unmatched. In DNA form, the CDR3 reads TGTGCCAGCAGCTCACGGACTAGCGGGAGTTTCGACACCGGGGAGCTGTTTTTT. It encodes CASSSRTSGSFDTGELFF. The variable domain in full, completed from reference TRBV11-3 and TRBJ2-2, reads EAGVVQSPRYKIIEKKQPVAFWCNPISGHNTLYWYLQNLGQGPELLIRYENEEAVDDSQLPKDRFSAERLKGVDSTLKIQPAELGDSAVYLCASSSRTSGSFDTGELFFGEGSRLTVL.